This record looks at one TCR beta chain sequence and its context. The antigen is undetermined. Sequencing was performed with immunoSEQ multiplex PCR; in TCRdb, only in-frame clones are kept and a portion is missing. This sample yields around 94,000 clones, of which around nine tenths are seen a single time; almost 8% belongs to the top ten. This entry is derived from a study of radiation and T cells in renal cell carcinoma. Findings and caveats of the study: Without pretreatment biopsies, baseline tumor clonotype presence was undetermined. From baseline, blood top tumor clonotypes peaked at 2 weeks post-radiation.

The time point denotes: baseline pretreatment blood. This sample's treatment: 15 Gy SBRT to primary tumor, nephrectomy 4 weeks later. Serial blood draws occurred at baseline and 2 and 4 weeks post-SBRT. Germline lookup yields CDR1 MGHDK and CDR2 SYGVNS. V trimming: 8 bases; J trimming: 3 bases; junction bases outside the gene matches: 5. CDR3 size: 14 residues. This sequence was found in a man between 45 and 60 years old with renal cell carcinoma. The sequences come from blood, collected from a patient whose treatment included radiotherapy and nephrectomy. The V and J genes are TRBV25-1 and TRBJ2-3; 10 bases fit TRBD2. The DNA for the CDR3 is TGTGCCAGCTCAGTAGCGGGGGGAACAGATACGCAGTATTTT. Translation: CASSVAGGTDTQYF.